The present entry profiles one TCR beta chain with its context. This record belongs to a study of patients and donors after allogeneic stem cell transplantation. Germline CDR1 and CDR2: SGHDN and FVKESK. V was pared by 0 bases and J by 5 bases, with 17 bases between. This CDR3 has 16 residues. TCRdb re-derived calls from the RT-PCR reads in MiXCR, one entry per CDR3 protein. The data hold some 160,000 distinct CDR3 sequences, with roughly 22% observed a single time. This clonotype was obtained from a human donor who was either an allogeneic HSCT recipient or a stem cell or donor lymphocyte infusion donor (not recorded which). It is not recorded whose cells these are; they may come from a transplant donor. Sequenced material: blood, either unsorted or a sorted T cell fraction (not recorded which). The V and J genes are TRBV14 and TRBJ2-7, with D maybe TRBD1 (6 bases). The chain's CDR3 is CASSQDTWTVWDEQYF. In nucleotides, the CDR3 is TGTGCCAGCAGCCAAGACACCTGGACAGTTTGGGACGAGCAGTACTTC. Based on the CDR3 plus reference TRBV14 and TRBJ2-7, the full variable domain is EAGVTQFPSHSVIEKGQTVTLRCDPISGHDNLYWYRRVMGKEIKFLLHFVKESKQDESGMPNNRFLAERTGGTYSTLKVQPAELEDSGVYFCASSQDTWTVWDEQYFGPGTRLTVT.